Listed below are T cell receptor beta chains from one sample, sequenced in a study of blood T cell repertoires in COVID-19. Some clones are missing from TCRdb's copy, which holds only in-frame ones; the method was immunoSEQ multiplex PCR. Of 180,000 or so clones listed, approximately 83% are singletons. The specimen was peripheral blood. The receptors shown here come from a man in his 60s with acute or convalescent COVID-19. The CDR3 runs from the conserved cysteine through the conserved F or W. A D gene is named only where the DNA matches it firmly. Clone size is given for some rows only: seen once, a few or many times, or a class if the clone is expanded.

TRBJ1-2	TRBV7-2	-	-	CASSFSGVYGYTF	TGTGCCAGCAGCTTTTCAGGGGTCTATGGCTACACCTTC
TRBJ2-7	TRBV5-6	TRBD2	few	CASSSYSGSHEQYF	TGTGCCAGCAGCTCTTATAGCGGGAGCCACGAGCAGTACTTC
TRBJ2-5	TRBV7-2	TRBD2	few	CASSLGYLAGEETQYF	TGTGCCAGCAGCTTAGGGTATCTGGCGGGAGAAGAGACCCAGTACTTC
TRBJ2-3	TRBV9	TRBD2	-	CASSVGRAGDTQYF	TGTGCCAGCAGCGTCGGGAGGGCGGGAGATACGCAGTATTTT
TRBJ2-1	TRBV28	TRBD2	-	CASSYSGSRYNEQFF	TGTGCCAGCAGTTATAGCGGGAGTAGGTACAATGAGCAGTTCTTC
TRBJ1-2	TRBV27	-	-	CASSPRGNYGYTF	TGTGCCAGCAGCCCCAGGGGAAACTATGGCTACACCTTC
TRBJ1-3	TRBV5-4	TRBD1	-	CASSSTGGNTIYF	TGTGCCAGCAGCTCGACAGGGGGAAACACCATATATTTT
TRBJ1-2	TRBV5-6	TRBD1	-	CASSTGQILSLRYTF	TGTGCCAGCAGCACGGGACAGATTCTCTCCTTGCGCTACACCTTC
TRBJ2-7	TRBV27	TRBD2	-	CASSRGLAGIYEQYF	TGTGCCAGCAGTCGGGGGCTAGCGGGAATCTACGAGCAGTACTTC
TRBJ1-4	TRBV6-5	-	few	CASSPIQAGNEKLFF	TGTGCCAGCAGTCCTATCCAAGCGGGTAATGAAAAACTGTTTTTT
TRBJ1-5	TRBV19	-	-	CASSIVSSRGGPIGRNQPQHF	TGTGCCAGTAGTATAGTGAGTAGTCGGGGAGGTCCTATAGGTCGCAATCAGCCCCAGCATTTT
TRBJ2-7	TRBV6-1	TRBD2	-	CASSETSGRSLYEQYF	TGTGCCAGCAGTGAAACTAGCGGGAGAAGTCTTTACGAGCAGTACTTC
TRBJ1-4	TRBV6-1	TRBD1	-	CASSETRGRPDTNEKLFF	TGTGCCAGCAGTGAAACCAGGGGGCGCCCCGACACAAATGAAAAACTGTTTTTT
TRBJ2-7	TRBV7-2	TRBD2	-	CASSPRAASGINYEQYF	TGTGCCAGCAGCCCACGCGCGGCTAGCGGGATTAACTACGAGCAGTACTTC
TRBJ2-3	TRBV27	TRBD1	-	CASSYDRGDTQYF	TGTGCCAGCAGTTACGACAGGGGAGATACGCAGTATTTT
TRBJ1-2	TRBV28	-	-	CASRPGVNYGYTF	TGTGCCAGCAGGCCAGGGGTAAACTATGGCTACACCTTC
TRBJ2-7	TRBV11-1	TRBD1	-	CASSPRQGQYEQYF	TGTGCCAGCAGCCCCCGACAGGGGCAATACGAGCAGTACTTC
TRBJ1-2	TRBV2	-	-	CASSPSRDSHGYTF	TGTGCCAGCAGTCCAAGCCGAGACTCCCATGGCTACACCTTC
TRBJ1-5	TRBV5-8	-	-	CASRMRDSNQPQHF	TGTGCCAGCAGAATGAGAGATAGCAATCAGCCCCAGCATTTT
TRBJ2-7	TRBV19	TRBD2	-	CAHPRGTYEQYF	TGTGCCCACCCGCGGGGGACCTACGAGCAGTACTTC
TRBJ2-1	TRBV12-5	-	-	CASPGGTESKSSYNEQFF	TGTGCTAGCCCTGGAGGGACGGAAAGCAAAAGCTCCTACAATGAGCAGTTCTTC
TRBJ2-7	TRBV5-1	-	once	CASSLVGRAPDEQYF	TGCGCCAGCAGCTTGGTAGGCAGGGCCCCGGACGAGCAGTACTTC
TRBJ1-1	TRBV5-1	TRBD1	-	CASSWADRENTEAFF	TGCGCCAGCAGCTGGGCGGACAGGGAGAACACTGAAGCTTTCTTT
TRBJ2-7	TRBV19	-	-	CASSIVVTTPYEQYF	TGTGCCAGTAGTATCGTAGTGACTACGCCCTACGAGCAGTACTTC
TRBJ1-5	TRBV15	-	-	CATSPGGGDGQPQHF	TGTGCCACCAGCCCCGGAGGAGGGGACGGTCAGCCCCAGCATTTT
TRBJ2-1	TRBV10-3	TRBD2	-	CAISESYAGGSYNEQFF	TGTGCCATCAGTGAGTCCTACGCGGGAGGGTCCTACAATGAGCAGTTCTTC
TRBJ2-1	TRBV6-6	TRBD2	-	CASRGDTYNEQFF	TGTGCCAGCCGGGGGGATACCTACAATGAGCAGTTCTTC
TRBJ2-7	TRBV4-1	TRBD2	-	CASSQSLAGAGYEQYF	TGCGCCAGCAGCCAATCACTAGCGGGAGCAGGGTACGAGCAGTACTTC
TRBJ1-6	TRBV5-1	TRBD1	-	CASSPGQENSPLHF	TGCGCCAGCAGCCCGGGACAGGAAAATTCACCCCTCCACTTT
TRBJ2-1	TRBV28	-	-	CASSLPSESSYNEQFF	TGTGCCAGCAGTTTACCGTCCGAGAGCTCCTACAATGAGCAGTTCTTC
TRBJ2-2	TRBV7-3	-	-	CASSLTGSGAGELFF	TGTGCCAGCAGCTTAACAGGCTCCGGGGCCGGGGAGCTGTTTTTT
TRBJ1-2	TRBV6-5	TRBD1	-	CASTTQGQGYGYTF	TGTGCCAGCACCACCCAAGGACAGGGCTATGGCTACACCTTC
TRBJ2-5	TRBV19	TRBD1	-	CASSKSLLRDRVAETQYF	TGTGCCAGTAGTAAATCGCTACTCCGGGACAGGGTAGCGGAGACCCAGTACTTC
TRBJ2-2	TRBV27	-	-	CASSFSGTGELFF	TGTGCCAGCAGTTTCTCGGGAACCGGGGAGCTGTTTTTT
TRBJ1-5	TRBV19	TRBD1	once	CASSSRGTGGSNQPQHF	TGTGCCAGTAGTTCCAGGGGGACAGGAGGCAGCAATCAGCCCCAGCATTTT
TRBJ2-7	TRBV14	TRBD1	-	CASSQDRGPRDKNF	TGTGCCAGCAGCCAAGATAGGGGGCCTCGTGACAAGAACTTC
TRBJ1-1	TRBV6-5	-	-	CASSYFEGTEAFF	TGTGCCAGCAGTTACTTCGAGGGAACTGAAGCTTTCTTT
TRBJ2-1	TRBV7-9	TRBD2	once	CASSPGTSGYNEQFF	TGTGCCAGCAGCCCCGGGACTAGCGGATACAATGAGCAGTTCTTC
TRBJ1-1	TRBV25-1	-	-	CASSRWTEAFF	TGTGCCAGCTCACGTTGGACAGAAGCTTTCTTT
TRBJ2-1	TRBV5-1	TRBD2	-	CASKMGLASNEQFF	TGCGCCAGCAAAATGGGACTAGCCTCGAATGAGCAGTTCTTC
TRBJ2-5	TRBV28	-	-	CASSTKSPSPPAGQETQYF	TGTGCCAGCAGTACAAAATCCCCCTCCCCCCCAGCGGGCCAAGAGACCCAGTACTTC
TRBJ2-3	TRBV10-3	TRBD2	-	CATGRGAGAEADTQYF	TGTGCCACCGGGAGGGGAGCGGGAGCCGAGGCAGATACGCAGTATTTT
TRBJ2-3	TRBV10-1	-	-	CASSIRGDTQYF	TGCGCCAGCAGTATTAGGGGAGATACGCAGTATTTT
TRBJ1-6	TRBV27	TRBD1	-	CASSLSGTGYYNSPLHF	TGTGCCAGCAGTTTATCCGGGACAGGGTATTATAATTCACCCCTCCACTTT
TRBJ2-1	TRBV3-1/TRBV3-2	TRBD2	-	CASSQSSGRAYNEQFF	TGTGCCAGCAGCCAATCTAGCGGGAGGGCCTACAATGAGCAGTTCTTC
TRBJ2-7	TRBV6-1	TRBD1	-	CASSERGRGHEQYF	TGTGCCAGCAGTGAACGCGGCAGGGGGCACGAGCAGTACTTC
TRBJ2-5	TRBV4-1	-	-	CASSPGGQETQYF	TGCGCCAGCAGCCCAGGGGGGCAAGAGACCCAGTACTTC